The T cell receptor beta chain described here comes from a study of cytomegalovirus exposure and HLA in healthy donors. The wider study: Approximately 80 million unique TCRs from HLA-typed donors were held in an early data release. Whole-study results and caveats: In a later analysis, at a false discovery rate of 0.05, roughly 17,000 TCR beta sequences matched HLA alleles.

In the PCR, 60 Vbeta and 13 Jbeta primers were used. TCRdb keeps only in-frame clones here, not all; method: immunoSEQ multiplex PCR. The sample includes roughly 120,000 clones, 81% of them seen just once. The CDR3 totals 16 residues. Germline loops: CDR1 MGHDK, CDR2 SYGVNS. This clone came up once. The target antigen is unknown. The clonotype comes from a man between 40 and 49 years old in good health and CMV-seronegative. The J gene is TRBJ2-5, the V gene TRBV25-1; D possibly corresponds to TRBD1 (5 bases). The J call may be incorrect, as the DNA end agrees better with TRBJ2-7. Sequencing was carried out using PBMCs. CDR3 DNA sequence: TGTGCCAGCAGTCCCCCCAGGGCACCCGGGTCCTACGAGCAGTACTTC. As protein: CASSPPRAPGSYEQYF.